The 20 T cell receptor beta chains in this list originate from one sample, sequenced in a study of post-analysis software for immune sequencing data. Unique molecular identifiers were carried by the TCR beta cDNA libraries. MiXCR, applied by TCRdb to the PCR reads, yields one record per CDR3 protein. The repertoire holds some 800,000 distinct CDR3 sequences, with more than 45% as singletons. The antigens these receptors bind are not known. Whole-study findings and limits: Relative to controls, patients had 4 or 5 TRBV segments at higher frequency, with TRBV5-6, TRBV5-1 and TRBV20-1 among these.

Sequencing used blood. These receptors were collected from a girl between 10 and 17 years old with multiple sclerosis.

This clonotype was found a few times. The chain couples TRBV7-9 to TRBJ2-1, with 9 bases that match TRBD1. CDR1 SEHNR and CDR2 FQNEAQ come from the germline V gene (reference sequence). This CDR3 has 15 amino acids. The ends lost 6 bases at V and 7 bases at J; junction bases unmatched: 10. CDR3 in amino acids: CASRPTGTGFNEQFF. The CDR3 nucleotides read TGTGCCAGCAGGCCTACCGGGACAGGGTTTAATGAGCAGTTCTTC.

Only a few counts were recorded for this clonotype. This chain joins TRBV29-1 and TRBJ2-5, with TRBD2 identical over 8 bases. The DNA matches TRBJ2-7 better at its end, which makes the J call doubtful. CDR3 length: 16 residues. Germline-derived CDR1 and CDR2 are SQVTM and ANQGSEA. The CDR3 sequence: CSVGGRGRGGRHEQYF. CDR3 nucleotides: TGCAGCGTTGGGGGTCGTGGACGGGGGGGAAGGCACGAGCAGTACTTC.

This chain links TRBV5-1 with TRBJ2-5; 9 bases match TRBD2. The V and J ends lost 1 base and 4 bases, in that order; junction bases with no gene match: 11. Germline V gene data show CDR1 as SGHRS and CDR2 as YFSETQ. This CDR3 comprises 17 residues. The CDR3 DNA is TGCGCCAGCAGCTTGTCCGCGGGAGGGCCGTGGGGAGAGACCCAGTACTTC. It codes for CASSLSAGGPWGETQYF.

The chain joins TRBV6-9 to TRBJ2-4, with D possibly matching TRBD1 (6 bases). Matching the DNA end better, TRBJ2-7 makes the J call doubtful. The CDR3 is 14 amino acids. Germline CDR1 is MNHGY and CDR2 is SVAAGI. CDR3 amino acids: CARLQGTKPYEQYF. CDR3 bases: TGTGCCAGACTTCAAGGGACAAAACCTTACGAGCAGTACTTC.

In this sample, this clonotype turned up many times. The chain joins TRBV6-5 to TRBJ2-4; no definite D call. V lost 6 bases to trimming and J lost 0 bases, with 15 bases between them. CDR1 MNHEY and CDR2 SVGAGI come from the germline V gene. The CDR3 runs to 16 residues. Written as DNA, the CDR3 is TGTGCCAGCAGCCGTGACATTACTCTAGCCAAAAACATTCAGTACTTC. This codes for CASSRDITLAKNIQYF.

The chain combines TRBV29-1 with TRBJ2-1; D not certain. V dropped 2 bases and J dropped 7 bases, with 6 bases sitting between them. This CDR3 spans 11 amino acids. CDR1 and CDR2 from the germline V gene are SQVTM and ANQGSEA. The CDR3 spells CSVEPRNEQFF. The DNA for the CDR3 is TGCAGCGTTGAACCCCGAAATGAGCAGTTCTTC.

The chain employs TRBV24-1 and TRBJ2-7; D may be TRBD2 (6 bases). The germline gives CDR1 KGHDR, CDR2 SFDVKD. Trimming cost V 4 bases and J 0 bases, with 9 bases left between them. The CDR3 covers 14 residues. DNA for the CDR3: TGTGCCACCAGTGAGGCGGGGAGCTCCTACGAGCAGTACTTC. This gives the protein CATSEAGSSYEQYF.

Regarding this clonotype: One end of the junction does not line up with germline, which may come from a read error. The rearrangement uses TRBV18 and TRBJ2-1; no definite D call. This CDR3 has 14 amino acids. The V gene's germline CDR1 is KGHSH and CDR2 LQKENI. The CDR3 region is CASTPQQTHNEQFF. The CDR3 bases are TGTGCCAGCACACCGCAACAGACCCACAATGAGCAGTTCTTC.

This clonotype was detected only a few times. The chain carries TRBV4-3 and TRBJ1-2, with a possible D match to TRBD1 (6 bases). Trimming took 0 bases from V and 5 from J, leaving 10 bases between them. Germline V gene lookup returns CDR1 LGHNA and CDR2 YSLEER. This CDR3 is 14 amino acids long. This chain's CDR3 is CASSQDGGAYGYTF. The CDR3 coding sequence is TGCGCCAGCAGCCAAGACGGGGGCGCGTATGGCTACACCTTC.

This CDR3 is CASSLAGGQVDTQYF. The CDR3, as DNA: TGTGCCAGCAGCTTGGCGGGGGGGCAGGTAGATACGCAGTATTTT. V gene TRBV5-5 combines with J gene TRBJ2-3; TRBD2 matches at 8 bases. With V trimmed by 0 bases and J by 5 bases, 5 bases remained unmatched. The CDR3 is 15 residues long. The germline V gene encodes CDR1 SGHKS and CDR2 YYEKEE (reference sequence). The complete variable domain, with remaining parts taken from reference TRBV5-5 and TRBJ2-3, reads DAGVTQSPTHLIKTRGQQVTLRCSPISGHKSVSWYQQVLGQGPQFIFQYYEKEERGRGNFPDRFSARQFPNYSSELNVNALLLGDSALYLCASSLAGGQVDTQYFGPGTRLTVL.

CDR3 bases: TGCAGCGTTGAGGAAGGGGCTGGAAACACCATATATTTT. Its protein is CSVEEGAGNTIYF. This chain uses TRBV29-1 with TRBJ1-3; a weak D match, TRBD1 (5 bases). The CDR3 extends over 13 amino acids. Germline V lookup: CDR1 SQVTM, CDR2 ANQGSEA. V shed 3 bases and J shed 2 bases, with 8 bases lying between them.

This clonotype was picked up a small number of times. The chain carries TRBV6-1 and TRBJ1-2, with D possibly matching TRBD1 (6 bases). The V gene lost 5 bases and the J gene lost 4 bases, with 14 bases spanning the gap. The CDR3 is 14 residues long. CDR1 MNHNS and CDR2 SASEGT come from the germline V gene. CDR3 residues: CASSPTGTTYGYTF. Here the CDR3 DNA reads TGTGCCAGCAGTCCCACAGGGACCACCTATGGCTACACCTTC.

This clonotype was detected a few times. The V gene is TRBV7-2, the J gene TRBJ2-3; D is uncertain. The germline V and J ends were trimmed by 7 bases and 4 bases, with 9 bases remaining between them. The CDR3 runs 12 residues. Germline V CDR1 and CDR2: SGHTA, FQGNSA. The CDR3 spells CASNNYADTQYF. The CDR3 region has the DNA TGTGCCAGCAACAACTACGCAGATACGCAGTATTTT.

The chain couples TRBV20-1 to TRBJ1-2; D is possibly TRBD1 (5 bases). Trimming cost V 3 bases and J 6 bases, with 17 bases left between them. The CDR3 is made up of 14 amino acids. CDR1 and CDR2 from the germline V gene are DFQATT and SNEGSKA (reference sequence). The CDR3 protein is CSARRGGATDGYTF. CDR3 coding DNA: TGCAGTGCTAGGAGGGGCGGCGCTACGGATGGCTACACCTTC.

The gene calls are TRBV6-2 or TRBV6-3 and TRBJ1-5; 8 bases line up with TRBD1. The germline gives CDR1 MNHEY, CDR2 SVGEGT. The CDR3 length is 15 residues. V lost 7 bases and J lost 4; bases outside the gene matches: 9. The CDR3 spells CASNRGLLENQPQHF. DNA of the CDR3: TGTGCCAGCAACAGGGGGTTGTTGGAAAATCAGCCCCAGCATTTT.

The sample holds a few counts of this clonotype. The V and J genes are TRBV28 and TRBJ2-3; TRBD1 agrees at 7 bases. This CDR3 is built from 14 residues. The germline V gene has CDR1 MDHEN and CDR2 SYDVKM. V lost 6 bases to trimming and J lost 2 bases; unmatched junction nucleotides: 5. The CDR3 nucleotides read TGTGCCAGCAGGCTAGGGGGCCCCACAGATACGCAGTATTTT. Its translation is CASRLGGPTDTQYF.

This clonotype occurred once. This sequence joins TRBV25-1 and TRBJ2-7; D may be TRBD1 (7 bases). Germline CDR1 reads MGHDK; CDR2 reads SYGVNS. This CDR3 has 13 residues. The V gene lost 4 bases and the J gene lost 4 bases, with 11 bases spanning the gap. The CDR3 spells CASSGGTAYEQYF. The CDR3 nucleotides read TGTGCCAGCAGTGGCGGGACAGCATACGAGCAGTACTTC.

The CDR3: CSANSLKRRSSYNEQFF. In DNA form, the CDR3 reads TGCAGTGCTAACAGCCTAAAGCGGAGGAGCTCCTACAATGAGCAGTTCTTC. The chain uses TRBV20-1 and TRBJ2-1, with D perhaps TRBD2 (5 bases). This CDR3 has 17 amino acids. Trimming took off 4 bases at V and 0 bases at J, with 19 bases between the two ends. Germline V gene data show CDR1 as DFQATT and CDR2 as SNEGSKA (reference sequence).

This clonotype showed up just a few times. CDR3 region: CASSSGRNEHF. The CDR3 DNA reads TGTGCCAGCAGTTCCGGTCGAAACGAGCATTTT. The V and J genes are TRBV6-2 or TRBV6-3 and TRBJ1-5, with D unresolved. CDR1 is MNHEY, CDR2 SVGEGT, per germline. The CDR3 totals 11 residues. V shed 4 bases and J shed 14 bases, with 12 bases lying between them.

This clonotype showed up just a few times. The V and J genes are TRBV5-1 and TRBJ2-7; D gene unclear. The germline V gene has CDR1 SGHRS and CDR2 YFSETQ. The CDR3 is 14 amino acids. V was cut by 0 bases and J by 3 bases, with 10 bases left in between. For the CDR3, the DNA is TGCGCCAGCAGCTTGGGGCACACCAACTACGAGCAGTACTTC. Protein sequence: CASSLGHTNYEQYF.